This paragraph reports one TCR beta chain. What it binds is unknown. These data belong to a study of T cell responses to AZD1222 COVID-19 vaccine. The germline gives CDR1 SGDLS, CDR2 YYNGEE. The V segment lost 4 bases and the J segment 7 bases; nucleotides outside the gene matches: 18. The length of the CDR3 is 19 residues. Study results and caveats: Spike-wide vaccine-associated CD4 TCRs dominated at 160-218 and 743-854.

The data were produced by immunoSEQ multiplex PCR, yet TCRdb's version contains in-frame clones alone and is incomplete. The sample has more than 150,000 clones; more than 90% are singletons. The clonotype was recovered from an adult who received the AZD1222 COVID-19 vaccine. This rearrangement joins TRBV9 to TRBJ2-5, with 14 bases lining up with TRBD2. Here the sequenced sample was peripheral blood, taken 28 days after the second AZD1222 dose. DNA for the CDR3: TGTGCCAGCAGCCCTCGCGGACTAGCGGGGGGACCTACCGGGGGGACCCAGTACTTC. Translating it yields CASSPRGLAGGPTGGTQYF. Full variable domain (remainder filled in from reference TRBV9 and TRBJ2-5): DSGVTQTPKHLITATGQRVTLRCSPRSGDLSVYWYQQSLDQGLQFLIQYYNGEERAKGNILERFSAQQFPDLHSELNLSSLELGDSALYFCASSPRGLAGGPTGGTQYFGPGTRLLVL.